A single sample is the source of the 9 T cell receptor beta chains below, sequenced in a study of T-cell reconstitution after alpha-beta-depleted transplantation in children. This sample's TCRbeta library carried unique molecular identifier barcodes. From the PCR reads, TCRdb called clonotypes with MiXCR, one entry per CDR3 protein. The sample has about 600,000 distinct CDR3 sequences, 10% to 15% seen once. The source was PBMCs, mostly from graft donor cells, collected 360 days after TCRalphabeta/CD19-depleted stem cell transplant. The receptors stem from a male patient under 18 who had a stem cell transplant for acute myeloid leukemia, so the T cells may come from the graft donor.

This clonotype appeared a few times. The rearrangement uses TRBV20-1 and TRBJ2-1, with D perhaps matching TRBD2 (5 bases). Deletions cut 6 bases from V and 8 bases from J, with 14 bases between. The germline V gene encodes CDR1 DFQATT and CDR2 SNEGSKA (reference sequence). This CDR3 has 12 residues. This CDR3 reads CSAPGGSHEQFF. The CDR3 bases are TGCAGTGCCCCCGGAGGTTCTCATGAGCAGTTCTTC.

This clonotype was detected ten times or more. This sequence joins TRBV12-3 or TRBV12-4 and TRBJ2-5; 9 bases are shared with TRBD2. The CDR3 covers 15 residues. The V and J ends lost 6 bases and 5 bases, in that order; junction bases with no gene match: 10. This CDR3 is CASRTNSGSLETQYF. CDR3 coding DNA: TGTGCCAGCAGGACTAATAGCGGGAGTCTGGAGACCCAGTACTTC.

This clonotype was seen only a few times. V and J are TRBV7-9 and TRBJ2-5; 7 bases map to TRBD1. V lost 8 bases, J lost 2 bases, and 17 bases stayed unmatched. The CDR3 runs 17 residues. Germline V lookup: CDR1 SEHNR, CDR2 FQNEAQ (reference sequence). The chain's CDR3 is CASFSPFRDSQQETQYF. DNA of the CDR3: TGTGCCAGCTTCTCACCTTTCAGGGACAGTCAACAAGAGACCCAGTACTTC.

The table lists this clonotype with a few counts. In DNA, the CDR3 is TGCAGTGCTAGAGATCCAGCGGGAGGGATGTACGAGCAGTACTTC. Its translation: CSARDPAGGMYEQYF. The rearrangement joins TRBV20-1 to TRBJ2-7, with 10 nucleotides matching TRBD2. The trim removed 0 bases at V and 4 bases at J, leaving 6 bases unmatched. The V gene's germline CDR1 is DFQATT and CDR2 SNEGSKA (reference sequence). This CDR3 spans 15 amino acids.

This clonotype was counted only a few times. The J gene is TRBJ1-1, the V gene TRBV4-2; D call uncertain. V was trimmed by 3 bases and J by 1 base, leaving 9 bases between them. This CDR3 contains 14 residues. CDR1 is LGHNA, CDR2 YNFKEQ, per germline. CDR3 sequence reads: CASSQNAGNTEAFF. CDR3 nucleotides: TGTGCCAGCAGCCAGAATGCGGGGAACACTGAAGCTTTCTTT.

The chain couples TRBV25-1 to TRBJ2-7; 8 bases align to TRBD1. The germline V gene encodes CDR1 MGHDK and CDR2 SYGVNS. The CDR3 runs to 14 residues. J lost 6 bases, V lost 3 bases, and 7 bases had no gene match. DNA for the CDR3: TGTGCCAGCAGTGATTGGACAGGGTTTCTCGAGCAGTACTTC. Translating it yields CASSDWTGFLEQYF.

This clonotype was observed a few times. The chain uses TRBV28 and TRBJ1-3; no clear D gene. Between the trimmed V and J ends, which lost 5 bases and 0 bases, there was a span of 20 bases. Germline V CDR1 and CDR2: MDHEN, SYDVKM. The CDR3 runs 18 residues. CDR3 DNA sequence: TGTGCCAGCAGTCTCACCCCCTCGGACGCGAGCTCTGGAAACACCATATATTTT. Amino acid sequence: CASSLTPSDASSGNTIYF.

This clonotype showed up just a few times. The chain employs TRBV5-1 and TRBJ2-2; D gene uncertain. Germline V gene data show CDR1 as SGHRS and CDR2 as YFSETQ. V lost 0 bases and J lost 4, with 16 bases in between. The CDR3 totals 17 residues. The CDR3 is CASSLEPRRTGTGELFF. As DNA, the CDR3 is TGCGCCAGCAGCTTGGAACCTCGGCGGACGGGCACCGGGGAGCTGTTTTTT.

The chain couples TRBV2 to TRBJ2-4; the match to TRBD1 covers 9 bases. The length of the CDR3 is 18 residues. CDR1 is SNHLY, CDR2 FYNNEI, per germline. The V gene end was trimmed by 1 base and the J gene end by 1 base; junction bases not matched to a gene: 8. CDR3 in DNA: TGTGCCAGCAGTGAAGGTGGACAGGGGATGACGGCCAAAAACATTCAGTACTTC. This sequence encodes CASSEGGQGMTAKNIQYF.